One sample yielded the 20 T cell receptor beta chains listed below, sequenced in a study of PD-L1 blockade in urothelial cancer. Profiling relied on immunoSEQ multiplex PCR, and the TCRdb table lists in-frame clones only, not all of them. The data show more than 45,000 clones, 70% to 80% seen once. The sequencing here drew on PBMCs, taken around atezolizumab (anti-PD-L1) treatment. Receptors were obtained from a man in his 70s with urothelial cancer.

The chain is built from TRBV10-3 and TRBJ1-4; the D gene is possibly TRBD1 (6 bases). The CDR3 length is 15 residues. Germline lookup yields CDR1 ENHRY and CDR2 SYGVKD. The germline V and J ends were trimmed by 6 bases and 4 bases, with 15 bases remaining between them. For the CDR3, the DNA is TGTGCCATCAGGGGGGCGACAGGTGATAATGAAAAACTGTTTTTT. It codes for CAIRGATGDNEKLFF.

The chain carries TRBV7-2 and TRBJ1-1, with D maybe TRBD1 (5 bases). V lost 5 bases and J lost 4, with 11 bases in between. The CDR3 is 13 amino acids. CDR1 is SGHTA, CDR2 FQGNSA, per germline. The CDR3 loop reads CASSTGGGTEAFF. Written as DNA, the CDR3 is TGTGCCAGCAGCACGGGGGGGGGCACTGAAGCTTTCTTT.

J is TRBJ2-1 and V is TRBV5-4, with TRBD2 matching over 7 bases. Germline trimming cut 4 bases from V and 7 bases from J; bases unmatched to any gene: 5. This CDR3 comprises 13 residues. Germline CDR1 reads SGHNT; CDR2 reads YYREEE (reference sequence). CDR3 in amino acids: CASSPGGRNEQFF. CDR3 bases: TGTGCCAGCAGCCCCGGGGGGAGGAATGAGCAGTTCTTC.

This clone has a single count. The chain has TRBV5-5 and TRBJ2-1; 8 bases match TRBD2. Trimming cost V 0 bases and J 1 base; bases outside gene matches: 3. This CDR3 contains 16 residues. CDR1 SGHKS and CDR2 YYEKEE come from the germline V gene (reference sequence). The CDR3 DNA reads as TGTGCCAGCAGCTTGGTAGCGGGGTGGTCCTACAATGAGCAGTTCTTC. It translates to CASSLVAGWSYNEQFF. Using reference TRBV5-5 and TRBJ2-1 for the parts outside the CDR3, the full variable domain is DAGVTQSPTHLIKTRGQQVTLRCSPISGHKSVSWYQQVLGQGPQFIFQYYEKEERGRGNFPDRFSARQFPNYSSELNVNALLLGDSALYLCASSLVAGWSYNEQFFGPGTRLTVL.

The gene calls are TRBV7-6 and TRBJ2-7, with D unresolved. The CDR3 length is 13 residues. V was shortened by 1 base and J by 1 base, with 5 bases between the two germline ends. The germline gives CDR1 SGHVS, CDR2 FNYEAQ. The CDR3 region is CASSLGHSYEQYF. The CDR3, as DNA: TGTGCCAGCAGCTTAGGACATTCCTACGAGCAGTACTTC.

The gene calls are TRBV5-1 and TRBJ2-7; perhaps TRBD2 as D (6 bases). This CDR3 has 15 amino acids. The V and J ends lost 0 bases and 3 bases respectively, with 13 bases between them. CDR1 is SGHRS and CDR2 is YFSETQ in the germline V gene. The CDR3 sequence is CASSLVEGPYYEQYF. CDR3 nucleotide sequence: TGCGCCAGCAGCTTGGTGGAGGGCCCATACTACGAGCAGTACTTC.

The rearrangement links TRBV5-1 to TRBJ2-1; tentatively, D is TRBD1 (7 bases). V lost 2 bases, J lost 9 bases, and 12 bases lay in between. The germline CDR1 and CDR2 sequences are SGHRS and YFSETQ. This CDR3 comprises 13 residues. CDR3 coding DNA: TGCGCCAGCAGCTTTGGAGGGGGCACTGAGCAGTTCTTC. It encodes CASSFGGGTEQFF.

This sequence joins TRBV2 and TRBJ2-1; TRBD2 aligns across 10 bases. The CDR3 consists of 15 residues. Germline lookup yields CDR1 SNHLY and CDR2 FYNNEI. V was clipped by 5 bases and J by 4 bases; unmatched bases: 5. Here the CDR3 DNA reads TGTGCCAGCAGTCTAGCGGGGGCGGTATACAATGAGCAGTTCTTC. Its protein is CASSLAGAVYNEQFF. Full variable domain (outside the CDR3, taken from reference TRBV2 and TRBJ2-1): EPEVTQTPSHQVTQMGQEVILRCVPISNHLYFYWYRQILGQKVEFLVSFYNNEISEKSEIFDDQFSVERPDGSNFTLKIRSTKLEDSAMYFCASSLAGAVYNEQFFGPGTRLTVL.

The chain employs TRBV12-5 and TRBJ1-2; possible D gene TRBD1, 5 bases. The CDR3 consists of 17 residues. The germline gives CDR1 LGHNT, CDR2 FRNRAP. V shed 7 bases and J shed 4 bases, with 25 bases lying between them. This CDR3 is CASASRAGGFDPYGYTF. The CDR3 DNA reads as TGTGCTAGTGCCTCCCGCGCCGGGGGGTTCGATCCCTATGGCTACACCTTC. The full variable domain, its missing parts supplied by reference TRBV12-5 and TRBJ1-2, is DARVTQTPRHKVTEMGQEVTMRCQPILGHNTVFWYRQTMMQGLELLAYFRNRAPLDDSGMPKDRFSAEMPDATLATLKIQPSEPRDSAVYFCASASRAGGFDPYGYTFGSGTRLTVV.

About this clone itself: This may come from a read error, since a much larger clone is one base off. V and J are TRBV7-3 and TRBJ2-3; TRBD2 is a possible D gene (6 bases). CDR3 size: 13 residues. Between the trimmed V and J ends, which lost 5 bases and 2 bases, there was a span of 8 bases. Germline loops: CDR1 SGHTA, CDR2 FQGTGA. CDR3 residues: CASSRDFTDTQYF. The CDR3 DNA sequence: TGTGCCAGCAGCCGGGACTTCACAGATACGCAGTATTTT.

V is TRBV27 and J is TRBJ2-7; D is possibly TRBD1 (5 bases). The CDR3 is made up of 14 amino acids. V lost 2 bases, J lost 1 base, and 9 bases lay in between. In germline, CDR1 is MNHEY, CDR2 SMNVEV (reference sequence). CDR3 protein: CASSLVPGSYEQYF. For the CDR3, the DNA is TGTGCCAGCAGTTTAGTGCCAGGGTCCTACGAGCAGTACTTC.

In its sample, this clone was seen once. CDR3 loop: CASSQELLAGAHRADTQYF. Written as DNA, the CDR3 is TGCGCCAGCAGCCAAGAGTTGTTAGCGGGGGCCCACCGCGCAGATACGCAGTATTTT. The J gene is TRBJ2-3, the V gene TRBV4-3, with TRBD2 matching 9 bases. The germline V gene has CDR1 LGHNA and CDR2 YSLEER. Trimming took 0 bases from V and 4 from J; bases not matched to a gene: 14. The length of the CDR3 is 19 residues.

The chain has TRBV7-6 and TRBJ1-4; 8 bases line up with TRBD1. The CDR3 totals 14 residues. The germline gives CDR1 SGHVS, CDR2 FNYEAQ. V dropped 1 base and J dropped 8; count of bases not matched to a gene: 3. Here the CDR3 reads CASSLGTGNEKLFF. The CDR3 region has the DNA TGTGCCAGCAGCTTAGGGACAGGGAACGAAAAACTGTTTTTT.

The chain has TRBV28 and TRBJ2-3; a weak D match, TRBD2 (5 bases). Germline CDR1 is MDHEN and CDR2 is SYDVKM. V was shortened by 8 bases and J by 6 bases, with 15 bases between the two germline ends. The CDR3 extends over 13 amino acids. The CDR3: CASGEKVGDTQYF. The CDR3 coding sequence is TGTGCCAGCGGGGAGAAGGTGGGGGATACGCAGTATTTT.

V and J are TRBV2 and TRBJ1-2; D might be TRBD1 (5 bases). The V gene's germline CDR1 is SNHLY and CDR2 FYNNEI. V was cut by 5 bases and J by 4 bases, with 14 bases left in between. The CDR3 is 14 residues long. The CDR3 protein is CASSPDKRGYGYTF. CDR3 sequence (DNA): TGTGCCAGCAGTCCCGACAAAAGGGGCTATGGCTACACCTTC.

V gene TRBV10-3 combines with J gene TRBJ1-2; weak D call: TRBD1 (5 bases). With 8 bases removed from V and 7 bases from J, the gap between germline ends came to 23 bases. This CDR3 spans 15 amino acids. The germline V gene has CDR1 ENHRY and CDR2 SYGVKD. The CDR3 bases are TGTGCCATCGAAGGAGCGCGGGGGTTAGTTAGTGGCTACACCTTC. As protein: CAIEGARGLVSGYTF.

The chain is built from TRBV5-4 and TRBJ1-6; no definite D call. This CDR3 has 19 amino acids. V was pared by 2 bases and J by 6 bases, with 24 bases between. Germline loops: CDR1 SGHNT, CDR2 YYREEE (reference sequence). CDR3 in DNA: TGTGCCAGCAGCTTAAATAAATATGTGCGGGGAACTAGTAATTCACCCCTCCACTTT. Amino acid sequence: CASSLNKYVRGTSNSPLHF. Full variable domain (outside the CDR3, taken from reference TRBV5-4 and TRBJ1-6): ETGVTQSPTHLIKTRGQQVTLRCSSQSGHNTVSWYQQALGQGPQFIFQYYREEENGRGNFPPRFSGLQFPNYSSELNVNALELDDSALYLCASSLNKYVRGTSNSPLHFGNGTRLTVT.

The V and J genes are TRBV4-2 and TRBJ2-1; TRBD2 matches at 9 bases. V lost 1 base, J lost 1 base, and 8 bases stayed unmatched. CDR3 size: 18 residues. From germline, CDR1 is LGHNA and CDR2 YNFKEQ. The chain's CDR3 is CASSQGAAGGYSYNEQFF. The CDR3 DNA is TGTGCCAGCAGCCAAGGCGCAGCGGGGGGCTATTCCTACAATGAGCAGTTCTTC.

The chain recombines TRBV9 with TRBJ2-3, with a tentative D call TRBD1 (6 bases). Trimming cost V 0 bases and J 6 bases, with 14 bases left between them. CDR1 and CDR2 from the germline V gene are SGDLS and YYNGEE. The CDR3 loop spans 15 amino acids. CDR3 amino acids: CASSVESRGGDTQYF. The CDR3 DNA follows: TGTGCCAGCAGCGTAGAATCACGAGGGGGTGATACGCAGTATTTT.

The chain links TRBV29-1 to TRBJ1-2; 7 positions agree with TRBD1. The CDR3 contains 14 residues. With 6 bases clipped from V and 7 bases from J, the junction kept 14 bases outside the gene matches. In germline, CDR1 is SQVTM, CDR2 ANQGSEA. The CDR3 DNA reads TGCAGCGTGGGTTCGCTCGGACAGGATCGTGGCTACACCTTC. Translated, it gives CSVGSLGQDRGYTF.